The clone carrying this T cell receptor beta chain has more than one count but fewer than ten. This sample is part of a study of T cells after yellow fever vaccination. One entry per CDR3 protein results from TCRdb running MiXCR on the 5' RACE reads. Among around 320,000 distinct CDR3 sequences, about 10% were seen once, and the ten largest hold over 3%. Germline V gives CDR1 KGHSH, CDR2 LQKENI. Trimming removed 3 bases from V and 7 bases from J; junction bases left unmatched: 6. CDR3 size: 15 residues. The rearrangement joins TRBV18 to TRBJ1-6, with 7 bases that match TRBD1. The source of this sequence is a man younger than 35 who received the YFV17D yellow fever vaccine. Sequenced material: CD4+ T cells sorted from PBMCs, taken 45 days after the yellow fever booster vaccination. The CDR3: CASSPTGSPNSPLHF. CDR3 in DNA: TGTGCCAGCTCACCGACAGGGAGCCCAAATTCACCCCTCCACTTT.